Following are 4 T cell receptor beta chains from one sample sequenced in a study of untreated major depressive disorder. The method was immunoSEQ multiplex PCR; TCRdb's version includes in-frame clones alone and lacks a portion of them. Among nearly 20,000 clones listed, about 84% were seen once. Sequencing was carried out using CD4+ T cells from PBMCs. The receptors stem from a woman in her twenties or thirties in good health.

The chain employs TRBV6-5 and TRBJ1-4, with a weak D call TRBD1 (5 bases). Per the germline V gene, CDR1 is MNHEY and CDR2 is SVGAGI. This CDR3 has 14 amino acids. Trimming pared 6 bases from V and 5 bases from J, leaving 13 bases between. CDR3 coding DNA: TGTGCCAGCAGACCGGGACGGCGAAATGAAAAACTGTTTTTT. Protein: CASRPGRRNEKLFF.

The rearrangement uses TRBV9 and TRBJ1-4; D gene uncertain. This CDR3 has 15 residues. The V and J ends lost 3 bases and 0 bases respectively, with 9 bases between them. Germline values: CDR1 SGDLS, CDR2 YYNGEE. The CDR3: CASSAGRATNEKLFF. In DNA, the CDR3 is TGTGCCAGCAGCGCGGGTCGGGCAACTAATGAAAAACTGTTTTTT.

This clone has just one count. CDR3 nucleotides: TGTGCCAGCAGCTTCCTAGCGGGTGCCCTTCGGCGAGATGAGCAGTTCTTC. Its protein product is CASSFLAGALRRDEQFF. This chain joins TRBV5-6 and TRBJ2-1; TRBD2 matches 8 bases. V was pared by 2 bases and J by 8 bases, with 15 bases of the junction left unmatched. The length of the CDR3 is 17 residues. In germline, CDR1 is SGHDT, CDR2 YYEEEE.

This CDR3 reads CASSYYFDRDNSPLHF. CDR3 sequence (DNA): TGTGCCAGCAGTTACTACTTCGACAGGGACAATTCACCCCTCCACTTT. The chain is built from TRBV6-5 and TRBJ1-6; 7 bases are a match to TRBD1. The germline gives CDR1 MNHEY, CDR2 SVGAGI. Trimming took 1 base from V and 7 from J; bases not matched to a gene: 7. CDR3 length: 16 amino acids.